Below, one TCR beta chain is given with its context. The data were taken from a study of blood T cell repertoires in COVID-19. Study in general: From T cells, B-cell-depleted T cells, or PBMCs came the material, which was cDNA or gDNA.

Some clones are missing from TCRdb's copy, which holds only in-frame ones; the method was immunoSEQ multiplex PCR. The data hold roughly 67,000 clones, with approximately 93% observed a single time. This CDR3 is built from 16 residues. V dropped 0 bases and J dropped 6; count of bases not matched to a gene: 5. Looked up from germline, CDR1 is MGHRA and CDR2 is YSYEKL. The chain combines TRBV4-1 with TRBJ2-1; 10 bases map to TRBD2. The receptor was derived from a man between 65 and 85 years old with active COVID-19. Sequencing was performed on peripheral blood. CDR3 nucleotides: TGCGCCAGCAGCCAAGATCGGACTAGCGGATCCAATGAGCAGTTCTTC. Amino acid sequence: CASSQDRTSGSNEQFF.